Listed below are T cell receptor beta chains from one sample, sequenced in a study of shared clonotypes between healthy human individuals. Assay: immunoSEQ multiplex PCR; the TCRdb copy retains only in-frame clones and omits some. The table shows more than 400,000 clones, with around 96% occurring only once. Sequencing input: naive CD4+ T cells sorted from blood. Receptors originate from a woman younger than 45 in good health. CDR3s include the opening cysteine and the closing phenylalanine or tryptophan.

len,j_gene,v_gene,CDR3aa
14,TRBJ2-1,TRBV6-1,CASSPKTGADEQFF
13,TRBJ1-2,TRBV27,CASSLEGNYGYTF
15,TRBJ1-2,TRBV27,CASSNPRDANYGYTF
16,TRBJ1-2,TRBV6-4,CASSASDETGPHGYTF
17,TRBJ2-1,TRBV4-1,CASSQPARGGPYNEQFF
19,TRBJ2-1,TRBV2,CASNRGLAGTGSSYNEQFF
19,TRBJ2-7,TRBV5-1,CASSLQVPSGPQPPYEQYF
14,TRBJ1-2,TRBV6-5,CASSYSTGRLGYTF
12,TRBJ2-2,TRBV2,CASSEDTGELFF
14,TRBJ1-4,TRBV5-4,CASSFGQLDEKLFF
18,TRBJ1-3,TRBV27,CASSLYTTGEGSGNTIYF
17,TRBJ2-3,TRBV25-1,CASRETSGRASADTQYF
14,TRBJ2-5,TRBV6-6,CASSSYRVGETQYF
14,TRBJ2-7,TRBV18,CASSPGLADYEQYF
14,TRBJ2-7,TRBV5-1,CASSLAAGVYEQYF
13,TRBJ2-5,TRBV10-3,CAISLRGQETQYF
13,TRBJ2-3,TRBV5-1,CASSVLNPDTQYF
15,TRBJ2-7,TRBV19,CASSFLPGQGSEQYF
14,TRBJ2-2,TRBV30,CAWSPTGVPGELFF
15,TRBJ1-6,TRBV21-1,CASRGKGAHWSPLHF
15,TRBJ1-5,TRBV5-1,CASSLGGPGNQPQHF
17,TRBJ2-2,TRBV4-1,CASSQERLAGGTGELFF
18,TRBJ1-5,TRBV28,CASKDAISAANGNQPQHF
16,TRBJ1-5,TRBV28,CASSLRTAYSNQPQHF